The sequence of this TCR beta chain was determined in a study of cytomegalovirus exposure and HLA in healthy donors. The study, taken as a whole, reports: The study recorded 150 to 200 TCR beta chains that were cytomegalovirus-associated.

On this clone itself: Its antigen is currently unknown.

Germline V gives CDR1 SEHNR, CDR2 FQNEAQ (reference sequence). Unmatched junction bases numbered 11, after V lost 4 bases and J lost 1 base. The CDR3 loop spans 17 amino acids. 13 Jbeta primers and 60 Vbeta primers were used for the PCR. The table came from immunoSEQ multiplex PCR; TCRdb's copy has only in-frame clones and leaves some out. The sample carries around 110,000 clones, around 62% recorded once. Sequences were obtained from PBMCs. This TCR derives from a woman aged 40 to 50 in good health and CMV-seropositive. This chain connects TRBV7-9 to TRBJ2-3; 7 nucleotides agree with TRBD2. Here the CDR3 DNA reads TGTGCCAGCAGCTCCACTTTCGTCCTAGCGGGCACAGATACGCAGTATTTT. Translation: CASSSTFVLAGTDTQYF. The whole variable domain, remainder taken from reference TRBV7-9 and TRBJ2-3, is DTGVSQNPRHKITKRGQNVTFRCDPISEHNRLYWYRQTLGQGPEFLTYFQNEAQLEKSRLLSDRFSAERPKGSFSTLEIQRTEQGDSAMYLCASSSTFVLAGTDTQYFGPGTRLTVL.